The 9 T cell receptor beta chains in this list originate from one sample, sequenced in a study of blood T cell repertoires in COVID-19. Profiled with immunoSEQ multiplex PCR; TCRdb holds only in-frame clones, not every one. The sample lists 110,000 to 150,000 clones, more than 65% occurring once. Sequenced sample: peripheral blood. The receptors originated from a man at least 80 years old with acute or convalescent COVID-19.

V usage is TRBV5-4 and J usage is TRBJ2-2; D remains unclear. The CDR3 spans 14 residues. The V and J ends lost 0 bases and 7 bases respectively, with 10 bases between them. Germline V gene data show CDR1 as SGHNT and CDR2 as YYREEE (reference sequence). CDR3 nucleotides: TGTGCCAGCAGCTTGGGTGGCCGGAGCGGGGAGCTGTTTTTT. It specifies CASSLGGRSGELFF.

The genes are TRBV7-8 and TRBJ1-4; D gene uncertain. The CDR3 has 16 residues. From germline, CDR1 is SGHVS and CDR2 FQNEAQ. V was clipped by 1 base and J by 2 bases, with 11 bases between them. The CDR3 coding sequence is TGTGCCAGCAGCTTAGAGATAGGCGGCACTAATGAAAAACTGTTTTTT. Residues: CASSLEIGGTNEKLFF.

This clone was counted a single time. This chain links TRBV7-8 with TRBJ2-7, with 10 nucleotides matching TRBD1. Germline V gene lookup returns CDR1 SGHVS and CDR2 FQNEAQ. Trimming removed 4 bases from V and 0 bases from J; junction bases left unmatched: 6. The CDR3 has 16 amino acids. CDR3 nucleotide sequence: TGTGCCAGCAGCTCTGGACAGGGGGGAAACTCCTACGAGCAGTACTTC. Its protein product is CASSSGQGGNSYEQYF. Full variable domain (outside the CDR3, taken from reference TRBV7-8 and TRBJ2-7): GAGVSQSPRYKVAKRGQDVALRCDPISGHVSLFWYQQALGQGPEFLTYFQNEAQLDKSGLPSDRFFAERPEGSVSTLKIQRTQQEDSAVYLCASSSGQGGNSYEQYFGPGTRLTVT.

The chain couples TRBV7-9 to TRBJ1-1; D is ambiguous. The CDR3 spans 13 residues. The V end was cut by 0 bases, the J end by 5 bases, with 7 bases between. Looked up from germline, CDR1 is SEHNR and CDR2 is FQNEAQ (reference sequence). The CDR3 nucleotides are TGTGCCAGCAGCTTAGCCTTGAGGACTGAAGCTTTCTTT. Its protein is CASSLALRTEAFF.

This clone was counted only a few times. The chain joins TRBV7-2 to TRBJ1-1; 8 bases match TRBD1. Per germline, CDR1 SGHTA and CDR2 FQGNSA. The V gene end was trimmed by 5 bases and the J gene end by 4 bases; junction bases not matched to a gene: 6. This CDR3 has 14 amino acids. This chain's CDR3 is CASSIQGVSTEAFF. CDR3 nucleotide sequence: TGTGCCAGCAGCATACAGGGGGTGTCCACTGAAGCTTTCTTT.

The chain couples TRBV7-2 to TRBJ2-1; TRBD2 aligns across 8 bases. Germline V gene lookup returns CDR1 SGHTA and CDR2 FQGNSA. This CDR3 comprises 19 residues. Trimming cost V 1 base and J 5 bases; bases outside gene matches: 16. In DNA, the CDR3 is TGTGCCAGCAGCTTAGGGTTGCGGGTAGCGGGACATACTAACAATGAGCAGTTCTTC. It codes for CASSLGLRVAGHTNNEQFF. The full variable domain, its missing parts supplied by reference TRBV7-2 and TRBJ2-1, is GAGVSQSPSNKVTEKGKDVELRCDPISGHTALYWYRQSLGQGLEFLIYFQGNSAPDKSGLPSDRFSAERTGGSVSTLTIQRTQQEDSAVYLCASSLGLRVAGHTNNEQFFGPGTRLTVL.

The V gene is TRBV9, the J gene TRBJ2-6; D remains ambiguous. This CDR3 has 16 amino acids. Trimming shortened V by 3 bases and J by 0 bases, and 10 bases separated the two germline ends. Germline CDR1 is SGDLS and CDR2 is YYNGEE. The CDR3 DNA follows: TGTGCCAGCAGCGGGGCTGGCCACTCTGGGGCCAACGTCCTGACTTTC. Its protein is CASSGAGHSGANVLTF.

This chain links TRBV5-8 with TRBJ1-5; the D is unclear. The V gene's germline CDR1 is SGHTS and CDR2 YDEGEE. CDR3 length equals 15 residues. V was cut by 7 bases and J by 3 bases, with 17 bases left in between. The CDR3: CASFLGRRVNQPQHF. The CDR3 region has the DNA TGTGCCAGCTTCTTGGGCCGGCGGGTCAATCAGCCCCAGCATTTT. Full variable domain (outside the CDR3, taken from reference TRBV5-8 and TRBJ1-5): EAGVTQSPTHLIKTRGQQATLRCSPISGHTSVYWYQQALGLGLQFLLWYDEGEERNRGNFPPRFSGRQFPNYSSELNVNALELEDSALYLCASFLGRRVNQPQHFGDGTRLSIL.

The CDR3 reads CASSPPGTGGETQYF. CDR3 coding DNA: TGTGCCAGCAGCCCGCCCGGGACAGGGGGAGAGACCCAGTACTTC. V is TRBV7-9 and J is TRBJ2-5, with 11 bases lining up with TRBD1. This CDR3 is 15 amino acids long. Germline V gives CDR1 SEHNR, CDR2 FQNEAQ (reference sequence). With V trimmed by 5 bases and J by 4 bases, 6 bases remained unmatched.